The entry that follows covers one TCR beta chain sequence. The source of the sample is a study of T cell changes during pregnancy in multiple sclerosis. Sequencing was performed with immunoSEQ multiplex PCR; in TCRdb, only in-frame clones are kept and a portion is missing. The table includes about 66,000 clones, over 75% detected once. Germline V gives CDR1 SGHTA, CDR2 FQGTGA. V gave up 5 bases and J gave up 3 bases, with 12 bases separating them. The CDR3 is 14 residues long. The source material was CD8+ T cells from peripheral blood mononuclear cells, sampled before pregnancy. J is TRBJ2-3 and V is TRBV7-3, with a possible D match to TRBD2 (6 bases). The TCR sequence derives from a female donor with multiple sclerosis, enrolled in a pregnancy study. CDR3 region: CASSQGGGTDTQYF. In DNA, the CDR3 is TGTGCCAGCAGCCAAGGTGGGGGGACAGATACGCAGTATTTT.